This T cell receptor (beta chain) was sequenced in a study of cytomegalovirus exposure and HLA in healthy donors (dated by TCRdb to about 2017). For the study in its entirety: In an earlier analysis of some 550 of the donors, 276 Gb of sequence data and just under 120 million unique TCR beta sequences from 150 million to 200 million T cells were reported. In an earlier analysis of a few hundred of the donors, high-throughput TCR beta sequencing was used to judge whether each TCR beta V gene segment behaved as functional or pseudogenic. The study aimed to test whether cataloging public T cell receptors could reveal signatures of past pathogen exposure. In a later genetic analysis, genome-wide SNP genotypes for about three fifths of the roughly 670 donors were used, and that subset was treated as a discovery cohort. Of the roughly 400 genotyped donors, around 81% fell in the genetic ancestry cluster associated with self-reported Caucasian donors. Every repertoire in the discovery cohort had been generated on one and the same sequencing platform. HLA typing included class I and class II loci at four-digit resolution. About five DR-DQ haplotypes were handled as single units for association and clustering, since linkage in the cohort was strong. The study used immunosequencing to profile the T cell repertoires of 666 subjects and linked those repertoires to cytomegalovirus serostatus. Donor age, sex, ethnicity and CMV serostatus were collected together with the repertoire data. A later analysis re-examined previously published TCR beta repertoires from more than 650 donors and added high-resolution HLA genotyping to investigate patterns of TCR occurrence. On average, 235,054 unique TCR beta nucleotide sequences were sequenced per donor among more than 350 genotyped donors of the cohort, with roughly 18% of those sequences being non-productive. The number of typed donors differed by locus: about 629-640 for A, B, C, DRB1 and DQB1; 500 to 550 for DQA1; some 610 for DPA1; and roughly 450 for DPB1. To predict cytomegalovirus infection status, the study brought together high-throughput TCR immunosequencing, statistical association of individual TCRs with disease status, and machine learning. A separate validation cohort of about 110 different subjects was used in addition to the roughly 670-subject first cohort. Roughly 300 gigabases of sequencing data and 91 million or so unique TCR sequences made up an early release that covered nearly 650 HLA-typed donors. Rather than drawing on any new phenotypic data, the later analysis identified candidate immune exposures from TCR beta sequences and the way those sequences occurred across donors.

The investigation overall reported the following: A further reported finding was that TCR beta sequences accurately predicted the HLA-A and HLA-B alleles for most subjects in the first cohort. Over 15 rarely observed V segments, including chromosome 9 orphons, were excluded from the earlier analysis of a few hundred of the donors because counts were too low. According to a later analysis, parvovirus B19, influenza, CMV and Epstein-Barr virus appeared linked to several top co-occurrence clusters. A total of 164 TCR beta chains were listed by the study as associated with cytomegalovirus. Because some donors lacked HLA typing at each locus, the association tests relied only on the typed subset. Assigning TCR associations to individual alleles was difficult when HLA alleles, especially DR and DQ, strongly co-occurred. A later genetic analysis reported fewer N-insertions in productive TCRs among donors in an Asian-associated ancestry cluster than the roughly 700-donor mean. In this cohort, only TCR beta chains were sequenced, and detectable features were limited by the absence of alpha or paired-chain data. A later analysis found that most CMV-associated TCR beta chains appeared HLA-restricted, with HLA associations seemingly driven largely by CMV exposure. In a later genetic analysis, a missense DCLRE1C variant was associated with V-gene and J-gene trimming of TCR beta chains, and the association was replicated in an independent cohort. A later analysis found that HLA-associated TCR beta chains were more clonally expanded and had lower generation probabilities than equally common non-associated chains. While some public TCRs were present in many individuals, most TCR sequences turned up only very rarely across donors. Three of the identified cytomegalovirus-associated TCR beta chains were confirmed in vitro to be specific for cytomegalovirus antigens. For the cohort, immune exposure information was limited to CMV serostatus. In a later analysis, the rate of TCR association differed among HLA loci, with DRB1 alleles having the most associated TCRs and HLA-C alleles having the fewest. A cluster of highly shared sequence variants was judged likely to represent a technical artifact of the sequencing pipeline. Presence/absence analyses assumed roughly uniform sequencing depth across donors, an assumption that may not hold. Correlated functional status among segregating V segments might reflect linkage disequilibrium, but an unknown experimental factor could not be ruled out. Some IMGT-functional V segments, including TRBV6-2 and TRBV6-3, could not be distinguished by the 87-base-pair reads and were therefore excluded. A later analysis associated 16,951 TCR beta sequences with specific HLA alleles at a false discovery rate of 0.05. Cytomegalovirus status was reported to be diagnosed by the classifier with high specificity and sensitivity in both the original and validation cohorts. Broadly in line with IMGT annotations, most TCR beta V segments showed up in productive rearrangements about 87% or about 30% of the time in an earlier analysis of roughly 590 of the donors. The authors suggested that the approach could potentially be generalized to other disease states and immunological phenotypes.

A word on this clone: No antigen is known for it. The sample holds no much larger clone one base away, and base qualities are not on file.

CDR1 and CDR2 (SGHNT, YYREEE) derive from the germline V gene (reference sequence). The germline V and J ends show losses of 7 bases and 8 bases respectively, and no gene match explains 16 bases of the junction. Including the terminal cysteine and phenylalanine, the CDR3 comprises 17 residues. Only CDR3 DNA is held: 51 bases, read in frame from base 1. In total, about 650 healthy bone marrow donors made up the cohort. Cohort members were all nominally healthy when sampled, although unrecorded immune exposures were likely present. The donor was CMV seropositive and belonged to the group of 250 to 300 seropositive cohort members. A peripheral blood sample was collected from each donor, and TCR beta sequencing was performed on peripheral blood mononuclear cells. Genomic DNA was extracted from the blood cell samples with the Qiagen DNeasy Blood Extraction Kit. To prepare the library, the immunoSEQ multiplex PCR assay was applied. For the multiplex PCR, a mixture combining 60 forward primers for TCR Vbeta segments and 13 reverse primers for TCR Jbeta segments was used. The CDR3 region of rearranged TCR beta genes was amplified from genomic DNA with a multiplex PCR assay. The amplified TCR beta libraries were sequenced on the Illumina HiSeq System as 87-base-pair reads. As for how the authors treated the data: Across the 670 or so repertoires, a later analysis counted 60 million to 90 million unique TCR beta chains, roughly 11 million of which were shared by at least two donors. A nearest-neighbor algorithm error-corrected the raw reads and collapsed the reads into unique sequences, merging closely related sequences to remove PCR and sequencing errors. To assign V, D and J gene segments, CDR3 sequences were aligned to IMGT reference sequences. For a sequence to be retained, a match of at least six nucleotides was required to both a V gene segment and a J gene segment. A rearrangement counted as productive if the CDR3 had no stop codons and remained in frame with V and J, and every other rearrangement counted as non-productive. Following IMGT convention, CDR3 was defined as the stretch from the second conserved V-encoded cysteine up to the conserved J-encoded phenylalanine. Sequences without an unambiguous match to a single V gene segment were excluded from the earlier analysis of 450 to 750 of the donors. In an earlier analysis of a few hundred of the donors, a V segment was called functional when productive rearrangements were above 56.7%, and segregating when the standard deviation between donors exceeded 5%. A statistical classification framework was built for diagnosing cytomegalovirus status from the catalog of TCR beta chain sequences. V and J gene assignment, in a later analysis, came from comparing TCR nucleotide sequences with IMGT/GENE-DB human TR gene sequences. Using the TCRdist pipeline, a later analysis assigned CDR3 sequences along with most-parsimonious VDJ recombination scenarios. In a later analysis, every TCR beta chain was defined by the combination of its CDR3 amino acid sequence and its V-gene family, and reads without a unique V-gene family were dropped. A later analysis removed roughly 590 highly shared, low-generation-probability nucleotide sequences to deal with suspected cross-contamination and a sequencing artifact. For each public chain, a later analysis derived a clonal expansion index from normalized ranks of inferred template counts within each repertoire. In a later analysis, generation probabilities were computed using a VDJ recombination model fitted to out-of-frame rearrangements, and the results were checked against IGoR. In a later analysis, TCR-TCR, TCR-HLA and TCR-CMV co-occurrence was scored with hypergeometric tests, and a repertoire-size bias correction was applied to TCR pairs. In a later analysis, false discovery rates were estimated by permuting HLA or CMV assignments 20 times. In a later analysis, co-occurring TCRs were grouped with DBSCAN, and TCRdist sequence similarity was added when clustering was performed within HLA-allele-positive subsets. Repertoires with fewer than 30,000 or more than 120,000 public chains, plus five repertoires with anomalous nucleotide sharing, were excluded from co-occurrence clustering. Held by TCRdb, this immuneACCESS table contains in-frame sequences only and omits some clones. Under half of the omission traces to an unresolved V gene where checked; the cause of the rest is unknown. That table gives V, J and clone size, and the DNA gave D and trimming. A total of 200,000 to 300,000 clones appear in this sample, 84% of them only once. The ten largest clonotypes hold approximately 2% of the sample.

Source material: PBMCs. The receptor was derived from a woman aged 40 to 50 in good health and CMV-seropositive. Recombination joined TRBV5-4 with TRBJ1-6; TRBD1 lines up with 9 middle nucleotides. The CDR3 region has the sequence CASRGSGQGLRDSPLHF. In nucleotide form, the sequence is TGTGCCAGCCGAGGGTCGGGACAGGGATTGAGAGATTCACCCCTCCACTTT.